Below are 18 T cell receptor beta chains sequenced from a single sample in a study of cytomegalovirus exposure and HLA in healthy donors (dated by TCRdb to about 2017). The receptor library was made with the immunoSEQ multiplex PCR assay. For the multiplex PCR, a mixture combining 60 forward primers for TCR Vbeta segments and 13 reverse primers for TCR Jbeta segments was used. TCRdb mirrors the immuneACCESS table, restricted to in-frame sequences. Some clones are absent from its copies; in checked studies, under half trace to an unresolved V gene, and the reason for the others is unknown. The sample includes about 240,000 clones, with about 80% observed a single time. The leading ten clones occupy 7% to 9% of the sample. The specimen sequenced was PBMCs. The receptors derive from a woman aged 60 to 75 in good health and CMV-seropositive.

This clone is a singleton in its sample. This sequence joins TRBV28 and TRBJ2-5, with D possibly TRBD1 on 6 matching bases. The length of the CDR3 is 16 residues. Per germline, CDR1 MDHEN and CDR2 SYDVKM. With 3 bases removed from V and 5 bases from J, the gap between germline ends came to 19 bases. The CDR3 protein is CASSFSQGLGGETQYF. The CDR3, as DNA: TGTGCCAGCAGTTTTTCCCAGGGGTTAGGTGGGGAGACCCAGTACTTC. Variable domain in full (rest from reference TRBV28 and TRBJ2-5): DVKVTQSSRYLVKRTGEKVFLECVQDMDHENMFWYRQDPGLGLRLIYFSYDVKMKEKGDIPEGYSVSREKKERFSLILESASTNQTSMYLCASSFSQGLGGETQYFGPGTRLLVL.

The chain's CDR3 is CASSPPQGVYNEQFF. CDR3 bases: TGTGCCAGCAGTCCCCCCCAGGGGGTTTACAATGAGCAGTTCTTC. This rearrangement joins TRBV27 to TRBJ2-1, with TRBD1 matching over 7 bases. V dropped 5 bases and J dropped 4; count of bases not matched to a gene: 8. The CDR3 runs 15 residues. Germline CDR1 reads MNHEY; CDR2 reads SMNVEV (reference sequence).

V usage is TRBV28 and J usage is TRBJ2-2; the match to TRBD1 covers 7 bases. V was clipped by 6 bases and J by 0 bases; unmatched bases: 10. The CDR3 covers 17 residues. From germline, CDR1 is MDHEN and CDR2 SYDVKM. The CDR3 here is CASSRRQGSANTGELFF. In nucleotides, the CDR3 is TGTGCCAGCAGCCGCCGACAGGGCTCCGCGAACACCGGGGAGCTGTTTTTT.

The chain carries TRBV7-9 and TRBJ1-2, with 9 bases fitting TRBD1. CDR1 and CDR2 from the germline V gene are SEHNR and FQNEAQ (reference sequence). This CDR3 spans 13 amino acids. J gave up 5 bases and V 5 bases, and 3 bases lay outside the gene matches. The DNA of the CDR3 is TGTGCCAGCAGCACGACAGGGGGGTATGGCTACACCTTC. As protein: CASSTTGGYGYTF.

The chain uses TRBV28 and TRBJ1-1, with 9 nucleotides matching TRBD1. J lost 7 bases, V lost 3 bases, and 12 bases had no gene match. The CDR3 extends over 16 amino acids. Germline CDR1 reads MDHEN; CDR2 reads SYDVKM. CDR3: CASSLSPGTGTLEAFF. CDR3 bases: TGTGCCAGCAGTTTGAGTCCCGGGACAGGGACCCTTGAAGCTTTCTTT.

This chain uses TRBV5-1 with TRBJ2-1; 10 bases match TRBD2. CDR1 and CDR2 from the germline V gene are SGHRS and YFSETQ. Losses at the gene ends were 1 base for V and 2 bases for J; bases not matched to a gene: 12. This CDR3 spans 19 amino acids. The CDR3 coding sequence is TGCGCCAGCAGCTTGCAAAGGAGCGGGAGGGCGGTAGCCTACAATGAGCAGTTCTTC. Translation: CASSLQRSGRAVAYNEQFF.

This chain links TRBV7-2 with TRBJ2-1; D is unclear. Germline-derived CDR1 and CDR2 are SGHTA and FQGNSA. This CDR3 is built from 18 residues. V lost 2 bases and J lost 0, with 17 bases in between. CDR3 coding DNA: TGTGCCAGCAGCTTAAGATTTGGCGGAACCGGCTCCTACAATGAGCAGTTCTTC. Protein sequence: CASSLRFGGTGSYNEQFF.

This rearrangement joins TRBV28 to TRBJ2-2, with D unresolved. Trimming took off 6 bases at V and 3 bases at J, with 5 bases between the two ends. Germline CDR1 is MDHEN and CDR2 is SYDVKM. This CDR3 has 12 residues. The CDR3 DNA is TGTGCCAGCAGCTCCTACACCGGGGAGCTGTTTTTT. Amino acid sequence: CASSSYTGELFF.

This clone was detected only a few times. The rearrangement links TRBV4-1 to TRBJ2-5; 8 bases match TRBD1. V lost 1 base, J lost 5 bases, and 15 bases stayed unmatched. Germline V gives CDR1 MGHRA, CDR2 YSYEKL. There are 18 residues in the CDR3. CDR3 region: CASSQGYRGILIMETQYF. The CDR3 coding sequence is TGCGCCAGCAGCCAAGGGTACAGGGGGATTTTAATCATGGAGACCCAGTACTTC.

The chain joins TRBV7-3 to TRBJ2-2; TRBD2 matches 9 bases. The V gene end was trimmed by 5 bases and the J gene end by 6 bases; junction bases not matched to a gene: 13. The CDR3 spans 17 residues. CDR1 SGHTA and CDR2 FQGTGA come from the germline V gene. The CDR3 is CASSPASGRLRAGELFF. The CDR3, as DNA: TGTGCCAGCAGCCCCGCCAGCGGGAGGCTCAGAGCCGGGGAGCTGTTTTTT.

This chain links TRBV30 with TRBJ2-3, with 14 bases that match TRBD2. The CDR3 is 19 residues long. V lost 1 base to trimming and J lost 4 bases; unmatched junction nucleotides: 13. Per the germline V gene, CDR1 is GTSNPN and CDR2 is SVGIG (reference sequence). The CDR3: CAWSAFPGTSGSYSDTQYF. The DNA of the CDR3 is TGTGCCTGGAGTGCCTTTCCCGGGACTAGCGGGAGTTATTCAGATACGCAGTATTTT.

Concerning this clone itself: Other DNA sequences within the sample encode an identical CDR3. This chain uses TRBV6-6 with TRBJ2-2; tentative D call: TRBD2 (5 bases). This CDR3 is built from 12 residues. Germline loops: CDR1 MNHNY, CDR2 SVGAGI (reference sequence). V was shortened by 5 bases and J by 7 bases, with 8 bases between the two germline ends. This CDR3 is CASSPRGGELFF. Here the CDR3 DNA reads TGTGCCAGCAGTCCTCGGGGCGGGGAGCTGTTTTTT.

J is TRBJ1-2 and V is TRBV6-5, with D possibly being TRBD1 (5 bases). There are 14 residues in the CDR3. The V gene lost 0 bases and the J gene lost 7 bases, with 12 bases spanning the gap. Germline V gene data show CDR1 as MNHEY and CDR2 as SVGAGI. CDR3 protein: CASSYSQESRGYTF. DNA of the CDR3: TGTGCCAGCAGTTACTCACAGGAATCTCGTGGCTACACCTTC.

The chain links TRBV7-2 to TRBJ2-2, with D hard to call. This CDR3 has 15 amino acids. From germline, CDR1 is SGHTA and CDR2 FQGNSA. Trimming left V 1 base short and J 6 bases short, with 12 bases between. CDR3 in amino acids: CASSLVRSWAGELFF. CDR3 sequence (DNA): TGTGCCAGCAGCTTAGTTCGGAGTTGGGCCGGGGAGCTGTTTTTT.

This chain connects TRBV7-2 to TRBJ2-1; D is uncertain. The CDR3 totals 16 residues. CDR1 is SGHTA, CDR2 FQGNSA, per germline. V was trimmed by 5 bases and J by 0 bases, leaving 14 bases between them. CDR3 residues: CASSPRERYSYNEQFF. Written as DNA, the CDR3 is TGTGCCAGCAGCCCCCGTGAGCGCTACTCCTACAATGAGCAGTTCTTC.

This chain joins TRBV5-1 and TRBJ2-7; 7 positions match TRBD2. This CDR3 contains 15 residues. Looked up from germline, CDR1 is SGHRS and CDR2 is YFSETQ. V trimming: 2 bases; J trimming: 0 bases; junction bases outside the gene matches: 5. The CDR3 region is CASSFPRGSSYEQYF. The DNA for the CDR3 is TGCGCCAGCAGCTTCCCCCGCGGGAGCTCCTACGAGCAGTACTTC.

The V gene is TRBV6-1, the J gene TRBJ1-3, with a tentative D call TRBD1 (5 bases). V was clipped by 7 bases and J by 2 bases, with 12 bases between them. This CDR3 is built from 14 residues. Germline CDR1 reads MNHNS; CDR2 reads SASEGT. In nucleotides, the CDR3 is TGTGCCAGCACTGCGGGGGGTACTGGAAACACCATATATTTT. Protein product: CASTAGGTGNTIYF.

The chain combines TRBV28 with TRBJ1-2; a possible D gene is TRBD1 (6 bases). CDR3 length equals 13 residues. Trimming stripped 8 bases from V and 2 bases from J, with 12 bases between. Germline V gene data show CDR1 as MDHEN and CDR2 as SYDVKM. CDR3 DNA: TGTGCCAGCGGCCGAACAGGGAACTATGGCTACACCTTC. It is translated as CASGRTGNYGYTF.